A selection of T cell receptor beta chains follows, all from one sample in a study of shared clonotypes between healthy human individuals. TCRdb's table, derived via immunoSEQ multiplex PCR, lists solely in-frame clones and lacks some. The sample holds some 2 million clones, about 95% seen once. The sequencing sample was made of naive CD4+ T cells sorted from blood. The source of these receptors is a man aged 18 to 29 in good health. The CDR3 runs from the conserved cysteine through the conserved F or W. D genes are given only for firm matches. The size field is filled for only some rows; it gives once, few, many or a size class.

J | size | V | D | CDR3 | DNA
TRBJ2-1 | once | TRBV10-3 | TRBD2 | CASGLAGVVEQFF | TGTGCCTCGGGACTAGCGGGAGTTGTTGAGCAGTTCTTC
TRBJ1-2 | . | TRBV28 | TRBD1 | CASSLQRQGFEGYTF | TGTGCCAGCAGTCTCCAGCGACAGGGGTTTGAGGGCTACACCTTC
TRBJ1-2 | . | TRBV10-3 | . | CAISPEGRTEEF | TGTGCCATCAGCCCGGAAGGTAGGACTGAGGAATTC
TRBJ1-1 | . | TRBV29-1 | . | CSSHRVCTEAFF | TGCAGCTCCCACAGGGTCTGCACTGAAGCTTTCTTT
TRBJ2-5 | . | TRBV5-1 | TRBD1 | CASSLTNRGQETQYF | TGCGCCAGCAGCTTGACCAACAGGGGGCAAGAGACCCAGTACTTC
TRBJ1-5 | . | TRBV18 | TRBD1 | CASSDRQGPQHF | TGTGCCAGCTCCGACCGACAGGGCCCCCAGCATTTT
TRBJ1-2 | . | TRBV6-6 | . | CASSQAGGNWGYTF | TGTGCCAGCAGCCAAGCTGGGGGGAATTGGGGCTACACCTTC
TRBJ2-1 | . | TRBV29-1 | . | CSVEGSAVEQFF | TGCAGCGTTGAGGGTTCGGCCGTTGAGCAGTTCTTC
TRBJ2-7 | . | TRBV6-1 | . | CASIPNRATSYEQYF | TGTGCCAGCATTCCAAATAGGGCAACTTCCTACGAGCAGTACTTC
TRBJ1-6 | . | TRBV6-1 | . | CASSEIRGGPRTRDSPLHF | TGTGCCAGCAGTGAAATCCGGGGAGGTCCCAGGACCAGGGATTCACCCCTCCACTTT
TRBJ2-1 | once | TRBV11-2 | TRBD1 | CASTPLRDRGPREQFF | TGTGCCAGCACCCCACTCCGGGACAGGGGGCCCCGTGAGCAGTTCTTC
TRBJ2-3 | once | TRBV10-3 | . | CAISDRSSTSTDTQYF | TGTGCCATCAGTGACCGCTCCTCGACCTCCACAGATACGCAGTATTTT
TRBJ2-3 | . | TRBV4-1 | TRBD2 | CASSRIAGVADTQYF | TGCGCCAGCAGCCGGATAGCGGGGGTAGCAGATACGCAGTATTTT
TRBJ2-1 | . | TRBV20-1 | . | CSAKDIEQFF | TGCAGTGCAAAGGACATAGAGCAGTTCTTC
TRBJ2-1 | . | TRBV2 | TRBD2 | CASRASAGGANEQFF | TGTGCCAGCAGAGCCTCCGCGGGGGGTGCTAATGAGCAGTTCTTC
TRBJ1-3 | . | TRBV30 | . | CAWSVRARIAGNTIYF | TGTGCCTGGAGTGTACGAGCGAGGATAGCGGGAAACACCATATATTTT
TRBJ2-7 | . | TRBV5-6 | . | CASSLFVQPYEQYF | TGTGCCAGCAGCCTTTTCGTGCAGCCCTACGAGCAGTACTTC
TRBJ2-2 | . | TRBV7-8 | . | CASSSRGSGAGELFF | TGTGCCAGCAGCTCCCGGGGTAGCGGAGCCGGGGAGCTGTTTTTT
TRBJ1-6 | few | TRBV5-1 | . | CASSEAVNSPLHF | TGCGCCAGCTCCGAGGCAGTCAATTCACCCCTCCACTTT
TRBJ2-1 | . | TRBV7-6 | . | CASSQKTAVEYNEQFF | TGTGCCAGCAGCCAAAAGACAGCGGTGGAGTACAATGAGCAGTTCTTC
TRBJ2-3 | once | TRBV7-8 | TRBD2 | CASSPLGLAGVRDTQYF | TGTGCCAGCAGCCCCCTGGGGTTAGCGGGAGTAAGAGATACGCAGTATTTT
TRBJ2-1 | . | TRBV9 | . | CASSVVGGLGNEQFF | TGTGCCAGCAGCGTGGTCGGGGGGCTCGGTAATGAGCAGTTCTTC
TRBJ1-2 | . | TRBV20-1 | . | CSAPGSSYTF | TGCAGTGCTCCCGGTTCAAGCTACACCTTC
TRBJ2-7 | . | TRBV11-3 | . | CASSFSWLGEQYF | TGTGCCAGCAGCTTTTCTTGGCTCGGCGAGCAGTACTTC
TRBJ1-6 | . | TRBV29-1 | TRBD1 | CSAMGQGDSPLHF | TGCAGCGCAATGGGACAGGGAGATTCACCCCTCCACTTT
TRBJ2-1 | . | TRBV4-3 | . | CASSQGQLTGEYNEQFF | TGCGCCAGCAGCCAAGGCCAGCTGACGGGAGAATACAATGAGCAGTTCTTC
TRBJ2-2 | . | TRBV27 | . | CASRSTARGRDTGELFF | TGTGCCAGCAGGTCGACAGCGCGAGGAAGGGACACCGGGGAGCTGTTTTTT
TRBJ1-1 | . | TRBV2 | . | CASILSGDRLRSKAFF | TGTGCCAGCATCCTATCCGGAGACAGACTCAGATCTAAAGCTTTCTTT
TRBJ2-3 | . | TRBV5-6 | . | CASSPLADTQYF | TGTGCCAGCAGTCCCCTAGCAGATACGCAGTATTTT
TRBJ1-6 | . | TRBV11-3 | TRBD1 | CASSSGQGANSPLHF | TGTGCCAGCAGCTCCGGACAGGGGGCGAATTCACCCCTCCACTTT
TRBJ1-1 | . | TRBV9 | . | CASSVDPDSNTEAFF | TGTGCCAGCAGCGTAGATCCTGACTCGAACACTGAAGCTTTCTTT
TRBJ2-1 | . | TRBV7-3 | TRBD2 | CASSPRAGGYNEQFF | TGTGCCAGCAGCCCGAGGGCGGGGGGTTACAATGAGCAGTTCTTC
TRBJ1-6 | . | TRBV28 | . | CASLGGNDSPLHF | TGTGCCAGCCTCGGGGGGAACGACTCACCCCTCCACTTT
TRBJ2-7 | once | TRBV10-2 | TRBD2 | CASTSGLAGASEQYF | TGCGCCAGTACAAGCGGACTAGCGGGAGCAAGCGAGCAGTACTTC
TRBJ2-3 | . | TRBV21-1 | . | CASRLAGFSTDTQYF | TGTGCCAGCAGGCTAGCGGGCTTTAGCACAGATACGCAGTATTTT
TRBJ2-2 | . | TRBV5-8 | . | CASSLVGMYTGELFF | TGTGCCAGCAGCTTGGTAGGAATGTACACCGGGGAGCTGTTTTTT
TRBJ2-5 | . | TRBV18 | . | CASSPFSRVQETQYF | TGTGCCAGCTCACCATTTTCCAGGGTCCAAGAGACCCAGTACTTC
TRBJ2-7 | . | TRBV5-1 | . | CASSLGSSVLSYEQYF | TGCGCCAGCAGCTTGGGGTCTAGCGTACTTTCCTACGAGCAGTACTTC
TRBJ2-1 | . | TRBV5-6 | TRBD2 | CASSRILAGQGDEQFF | TGTGCCAGCAGCCGTATTCTAGCGGGGCAGGGGGATGAGCAGTTCTTC
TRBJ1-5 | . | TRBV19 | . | CASSIGPHNQPQHF | TGTGCCAGTAGTATTGGACCGCACAATCAGCCCCAGCATTTT
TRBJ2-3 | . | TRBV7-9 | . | CASTPTDTQYF | TGTGCCAGCACCCCGACAGATACGCAGTATTTT
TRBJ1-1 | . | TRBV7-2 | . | CASSLGGANTEAFF | TGTGCCAGCAGCTTAGGGGGTGCGAACACTGAAGCTTTCTTT
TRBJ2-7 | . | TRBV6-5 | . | CASSTDSYEQYF | TGTGCCAGCAGCACTGACAGTTACGAGCAGTACTTC
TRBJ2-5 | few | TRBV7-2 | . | CASSSITPETQYF | TGTGCCAGCAGCTCCATCACTCCGGAGACCCAGTACTTC
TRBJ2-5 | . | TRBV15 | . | CATSRDGQAMTQYF | TGTGCCACCAGCAGAGATGGGCAGGCAATGACCCAGTACTTC
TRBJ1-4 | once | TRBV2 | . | CASRGDGKRLEKLFF | TGTGCCAGCAGAGGGGACGGTAAAAGGCTTGAAAAACTGTTTTTT
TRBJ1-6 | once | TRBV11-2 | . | CASSSGSDSPLHF | TGTGCCAGCAGCTCTGGGTCGGATTCACCCCTCCACTTT
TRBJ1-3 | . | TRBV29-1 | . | CGGAEGNTIYF | TGCGGAGGGGCAGAAGGAAACACCATATATTTT
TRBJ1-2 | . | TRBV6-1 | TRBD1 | CASSVQQGVNYGYTF | TGTGCCAGCAGTGTACAACAGGGGGTGAACTATGGCTACACCTTC
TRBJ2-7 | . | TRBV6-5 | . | CASSYGGEQYF | TGTGCCAGCAGTTACGGCGGCGAGCAGTACTTC
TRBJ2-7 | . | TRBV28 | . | CASSPPIPTREQYF | TGTGCCAGCAGTCCTCCTATTCCAACGAGGGAGCAGTACTTC
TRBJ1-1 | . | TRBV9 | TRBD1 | CASSVRDRMNTEAFF | TGTGCCAGCAGCGTAAGGGACAGGATGAACACTGAAGCTTTCTTT
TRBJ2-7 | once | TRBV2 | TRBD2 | CASRPSGLDYEQYF | TGTGCCAGCAGACCTTCAGGACTAGACTACGAGCAGTACTTC
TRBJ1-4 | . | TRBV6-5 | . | CASSYSNTVNEKLFF | TGTGCCAGCAGTTACTCGAACACAGTGAATGAAAAACTGTTTTTT
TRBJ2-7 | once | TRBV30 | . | CAWSRSREQYF | TGTGCCTGGAGCCGAAGCCGCGAGCAGTACTTC